This T cell receptor (beta chain) was retrieved from a study of Graves' ophthalmopathy and Graves' hyperthyroidism. Amplification from RNA transcripts yielded the TCR beta CDR3 regions. RT-PCR in the first round used HTBI primers; a second-round multiplex PCR followed. TCRdb ran MiXCR on the multiplex PCR reads and lists one entry per CDR3 protein. The sample holds about 740,000 distinct CDR3 sequences, 40% seen once. The J segment lost 4 bases and the V segment lost 4 bases, leaving 5 bases of the junction unmatched. The CDR3 covers 14 residues. CDR1 is LNHDA and CDR2 is SQIVND in the germline V gene (reference sequence).

This TCR came from an adult man with Graves' ophthalmopathy. The source material was peripheral blood. The chain has TRBV19 and TRBJ2-5, with 8 positions matching TRBD1. This CDR3 reads CASSRQGRGETQYF. CDR3 sequence (DNA): TGTGCCAGTAGTAGACAGGGGCGGGGAGAGACCCAGTACTTC. The full variable domain, in which reference TRBV19 and TRBJ2-5 provide the parts outside the CDR3, is DGGITQSPKYLFRKEGQNVTLSCEQNLNHDAMYWYRQDPGQGLRLIYYSQIVNDFQKGDIAEGYSVSREKKESFPLTVTSAQKNPTAFYLCASSRQGRGETQYFGPGTRLLVL.